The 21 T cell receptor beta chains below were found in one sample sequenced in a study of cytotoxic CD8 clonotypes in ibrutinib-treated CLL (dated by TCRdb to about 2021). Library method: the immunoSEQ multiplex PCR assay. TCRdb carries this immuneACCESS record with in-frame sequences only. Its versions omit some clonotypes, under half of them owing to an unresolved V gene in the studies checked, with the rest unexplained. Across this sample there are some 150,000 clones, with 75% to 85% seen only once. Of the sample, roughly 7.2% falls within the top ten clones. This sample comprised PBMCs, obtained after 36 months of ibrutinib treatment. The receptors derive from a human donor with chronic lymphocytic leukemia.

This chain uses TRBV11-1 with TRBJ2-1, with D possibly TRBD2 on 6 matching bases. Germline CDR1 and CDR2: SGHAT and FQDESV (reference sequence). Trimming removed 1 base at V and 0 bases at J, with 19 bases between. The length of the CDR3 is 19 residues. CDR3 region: CASSLEHGGNPSSYNEQFF. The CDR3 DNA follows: TGTGCCAGCAGCTTAGAACATGGAGGGAACCCAAGCTCCTACAATGAGCAGTTCTTC.

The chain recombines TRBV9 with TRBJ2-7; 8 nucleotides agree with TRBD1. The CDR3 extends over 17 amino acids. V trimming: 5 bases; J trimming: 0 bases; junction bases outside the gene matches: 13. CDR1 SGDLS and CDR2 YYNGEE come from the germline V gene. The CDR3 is CASSGGLDRDLSYEQYF. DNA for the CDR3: TGTGCCAGCAGTGGGGGCCTGGACAGGGACCTCTCCTACGAGCAGTACTTC.

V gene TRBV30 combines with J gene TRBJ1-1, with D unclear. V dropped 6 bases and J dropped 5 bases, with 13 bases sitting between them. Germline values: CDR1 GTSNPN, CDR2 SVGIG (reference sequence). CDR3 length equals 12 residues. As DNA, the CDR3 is TGTGCCTGTGAGGGTCTGGGAACTGAAGCTTTCTTT. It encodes CACEGLGTEAFF.

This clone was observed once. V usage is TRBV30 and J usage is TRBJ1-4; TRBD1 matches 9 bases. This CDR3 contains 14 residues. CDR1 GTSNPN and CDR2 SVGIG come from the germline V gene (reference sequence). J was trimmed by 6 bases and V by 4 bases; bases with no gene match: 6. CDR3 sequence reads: CAWKPGQGHEKLFF. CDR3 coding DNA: TGTGCCTGGAAACCGGGACAGGGCCATGAAAAACTGTTTTTT.

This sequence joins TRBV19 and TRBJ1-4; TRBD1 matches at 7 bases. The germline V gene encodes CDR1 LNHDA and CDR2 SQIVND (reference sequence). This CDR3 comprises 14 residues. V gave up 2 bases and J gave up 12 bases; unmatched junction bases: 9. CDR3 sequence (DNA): TGTGCCAGTAGTATACTGGACAGGAGATTACAACTGTTTTTT. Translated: CASSILDRRLQLFF.

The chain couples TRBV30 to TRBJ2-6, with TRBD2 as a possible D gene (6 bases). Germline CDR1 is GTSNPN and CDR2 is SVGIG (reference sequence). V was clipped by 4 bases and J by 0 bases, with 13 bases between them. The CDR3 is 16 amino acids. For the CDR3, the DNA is TGTGCCTGGATCTCCGGGGGAGCCTCTGGGGCCAACGTCCTGACTTTC. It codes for CAWISGGASGANVLTF.

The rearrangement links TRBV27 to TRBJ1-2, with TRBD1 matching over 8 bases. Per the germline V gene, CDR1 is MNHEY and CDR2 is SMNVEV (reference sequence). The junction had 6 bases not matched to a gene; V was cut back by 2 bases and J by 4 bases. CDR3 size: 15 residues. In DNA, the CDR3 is TGTGCCAGCAGTTTAACAACCGGGACAGGCTATGGCTACACCTTC. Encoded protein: CASSLTTGTGYGYTF.

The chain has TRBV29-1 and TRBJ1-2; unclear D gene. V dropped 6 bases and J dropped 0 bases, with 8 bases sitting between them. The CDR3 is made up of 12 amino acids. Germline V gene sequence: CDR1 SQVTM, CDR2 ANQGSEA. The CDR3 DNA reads TGCAGCGTCTCCTCCACTAACTATGGCTACACCTTC. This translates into CSVSSTNYGYTF. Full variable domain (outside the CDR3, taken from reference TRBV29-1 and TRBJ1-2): SAVISQKPSRDICQRGTSLTIQCQVDSQVTMMFWYRQQPGQSLTLIATANQGSEATYESGFVIDKFPISRPNLTFSTLTVSNMSPEDSSIYLCSVSSTNYGYTFGSGTRLTVV.

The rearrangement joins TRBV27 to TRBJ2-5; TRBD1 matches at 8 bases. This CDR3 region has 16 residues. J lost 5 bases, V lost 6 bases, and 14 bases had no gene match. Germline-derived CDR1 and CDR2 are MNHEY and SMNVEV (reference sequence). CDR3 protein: CASRSYRGLSGETQYF. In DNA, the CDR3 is TGTGCCAGCAGATCCTACAGGGGGTTATCAGGGGAGACCCAGTACTTC.

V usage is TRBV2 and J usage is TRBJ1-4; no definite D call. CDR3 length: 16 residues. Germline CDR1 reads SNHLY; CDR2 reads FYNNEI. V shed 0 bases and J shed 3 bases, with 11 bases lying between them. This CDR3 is CASSEALITSNEKLFF. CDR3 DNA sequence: TGTGCCAGCAGTGAAGCCCTTATCACCTCTAATGAAAAACTGTTTTTT.

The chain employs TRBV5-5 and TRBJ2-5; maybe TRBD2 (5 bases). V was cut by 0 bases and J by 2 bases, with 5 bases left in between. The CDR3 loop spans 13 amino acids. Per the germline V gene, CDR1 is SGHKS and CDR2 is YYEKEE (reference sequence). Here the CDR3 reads CASSLGRQETQYF. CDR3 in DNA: TGTGCCAGCAGCTTGGGGAGGCAAGAGACCCAGTACTTC. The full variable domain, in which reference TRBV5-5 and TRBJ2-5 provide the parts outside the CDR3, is DAGVTQSPTHLIKTRGQQVTLRCSPISGHKSVSWYQQVLGQGPQFIFQYYEKEERGRGNFPDRFSARQFPNYSSELNVNALLLGDSALYLCASSLGRQETQYFGPGTRLLVL.

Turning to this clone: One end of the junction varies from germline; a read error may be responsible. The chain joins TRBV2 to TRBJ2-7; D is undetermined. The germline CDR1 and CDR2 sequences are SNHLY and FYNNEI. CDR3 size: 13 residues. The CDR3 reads CAGTTNSSNEQYF. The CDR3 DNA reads TGTGCCGGAACCACAAATTCCTCCAACGAGCAGTACTTC.

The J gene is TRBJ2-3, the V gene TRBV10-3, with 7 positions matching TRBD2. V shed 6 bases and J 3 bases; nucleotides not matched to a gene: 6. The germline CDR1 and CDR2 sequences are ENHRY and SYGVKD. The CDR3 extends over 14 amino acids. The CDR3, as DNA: TGTGCCATCAGAGGCGGGAGTAATACAGATACGCAGTATTTT. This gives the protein CAIRGGSNTDTQYF.

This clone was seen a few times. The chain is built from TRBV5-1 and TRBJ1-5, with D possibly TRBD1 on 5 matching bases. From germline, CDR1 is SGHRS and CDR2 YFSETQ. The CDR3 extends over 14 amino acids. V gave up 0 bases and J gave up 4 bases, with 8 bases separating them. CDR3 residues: CASSLAGTNQPQHF. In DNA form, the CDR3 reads TGCGCCAGCAGCTTGGCAGGGACTAATCAGCCCCAGCATTTT.

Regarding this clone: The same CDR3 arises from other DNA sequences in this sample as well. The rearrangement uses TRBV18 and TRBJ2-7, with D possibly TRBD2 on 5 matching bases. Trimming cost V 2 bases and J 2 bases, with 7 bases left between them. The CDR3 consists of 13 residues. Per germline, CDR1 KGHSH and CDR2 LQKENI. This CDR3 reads CASSPGETYEQYF. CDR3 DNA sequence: TGTGCCAGCTCACCAGGGGAGACCTACGAGCAGTACTTC. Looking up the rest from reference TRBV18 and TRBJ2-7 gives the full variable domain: NAGVMQNPRHLVRRRGQEARLRCSPMKGHSHVYWYRQLPEEGLKFMVYLQKENIIDESGMPKERFSAEFPKEGPSILRIQQVVRGDSAAYFCASSPGETYEQYFGPGTRLTVT.

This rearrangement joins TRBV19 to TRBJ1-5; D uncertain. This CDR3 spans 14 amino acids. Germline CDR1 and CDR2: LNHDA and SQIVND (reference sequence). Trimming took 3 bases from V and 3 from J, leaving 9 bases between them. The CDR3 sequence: CASSIGGLNQPQHF. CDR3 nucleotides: TGTGCCAGTAGTATCGGAGGTCTCAATCAGCCCCAGCATTTT.

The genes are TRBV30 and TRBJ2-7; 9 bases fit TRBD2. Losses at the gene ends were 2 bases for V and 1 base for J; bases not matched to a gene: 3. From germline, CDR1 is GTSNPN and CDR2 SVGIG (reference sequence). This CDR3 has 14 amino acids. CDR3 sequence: CAWSYSGSSYEQYF. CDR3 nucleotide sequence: TGTGCCTGGAGTTATAGCGGGAGTTCCTACGAGCAGTACTTC.

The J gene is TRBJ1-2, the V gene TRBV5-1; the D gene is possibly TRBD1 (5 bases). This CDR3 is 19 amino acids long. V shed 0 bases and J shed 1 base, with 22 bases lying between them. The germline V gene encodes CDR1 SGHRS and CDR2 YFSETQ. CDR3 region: CASSLAGNAGAVINYGYTF. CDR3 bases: TGCGCCAGCAGCTTGGCCGGGAATGCTGGGGCGGTAATTAACTATGGCTACACCTTC.

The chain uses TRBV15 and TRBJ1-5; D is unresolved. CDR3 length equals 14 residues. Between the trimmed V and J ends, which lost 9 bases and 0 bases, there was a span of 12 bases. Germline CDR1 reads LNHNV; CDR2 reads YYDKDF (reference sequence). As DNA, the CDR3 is TGTGCCACAATGGACGGGGATAGCAATCAGCCCCAGCATTTT. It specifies CATMDGDSNQPQHF.

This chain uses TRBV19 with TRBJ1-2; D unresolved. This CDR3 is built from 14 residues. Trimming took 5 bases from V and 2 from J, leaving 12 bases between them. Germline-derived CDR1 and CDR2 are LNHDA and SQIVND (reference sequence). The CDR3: CASSLSLVNYGYTF. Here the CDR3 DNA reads TGTGCCAGTAGTCTATCCCTGGTCAACTATGGCTACACCTTC. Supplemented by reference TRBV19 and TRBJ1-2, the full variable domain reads DGGITQSPKYLFRKEGQNVTLSCEQNLNHDAMYWYRQDPGQGLRLIYYSQIVNDFQKGDIAEGYSVSREKKESFPLTVTSAQKNPTAFYLCASSLSLVNYGYTFGSGTRLTVV.

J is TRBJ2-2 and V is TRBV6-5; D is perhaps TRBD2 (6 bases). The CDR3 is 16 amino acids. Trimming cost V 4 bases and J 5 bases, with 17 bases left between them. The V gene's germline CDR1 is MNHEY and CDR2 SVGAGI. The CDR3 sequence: CASSSQAGGRTGELFF. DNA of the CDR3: TGTGCCAGCAGTTCCCAGGCTGGAGGGCGGACCGGGGAGCTGTTTTTT.